These T cell receptor beta chains were read from a single sample in a study of human T cells and chemical hapten exposure. TCRdb reprocessed the RACE reads with MiXCR, giving one entry per CDR3 protein. This table has around 56,000 distinct CDR3 sequences, roughly a tenth appearing once. The sample in question was whole blood, obtained in connection with sensitization to the hapten diphenylcyclopropenone (DPC). All receptors derive from a man aged 40-49 years with alopecia areata. Some clones in this sample may be carry-over from other donors' samples. Both conserved end residues are trimmed from each CDR3. The order of the fields is V gene, J gene, CDR3 protein.

v_call: TRBV5-1
j_call: TRBJ1-1
cdr3_aa: ASSPRSGSAEAF

v_call: TRBV20-1
j_call: TRBJ2-1
cdr3_aa: SAREPGANEQF

v_call: TRBV20-1
j_call: TRBJ2-3
cdr3_aa: SARRRDTQY

v_call: TRBV30
j_call: TRBJ2-7
cdr3_aa: AWSYTSGSGEQY

v_call: TRBV6-6
j_call: TRBJ1-6
cdr3_aa: ASSYSPGNNSPLH

v_call: TRBV30
j_call: TRBJ1-2
cdr3_aa: AWRGGGYT

v_call: TRBV28
j_call: TRBJ2-5
cdr3_aa: ASSLADQETQY

v_call: TRBV20-1
j_call: TRBJ1-2
cdr3_aa: SADSDGEHSFYYGYT

v_call: TRBV4-2
j_call: TRBJ2-1
cdr3_aa: ASSQEFRGGAYNEQF

v_call: TRBV9
j_call: TRBJ2-5
cdr3_aa: ASSLYGTPQETQY

v_call: TRBV10-2
j_call: TRBJ2-2
cdr3_aa: ASRSGTNTGELF

v_call: TRBV9
j_call: TRBJ2-5
cdr3_aa: ASSDSGSQETQY

v_call: TRBV6-6
j_call: TRBJ1-3
cdr3_aa: ASSPILRSGNTIY

v_call: TRBV7-2
j_call: TRBJ1-2
cdr3_aa: ASSLGHRGPNYGYT

v_call: TRBV7-6
j_call: TRBJ2-2
cdr3_aa: ASSLGGTGSTGELF

v_call: TRBV7-8
j_call: TRBJ2-3
cdr3_aa: ASRPGLAGEDTQY

v_call: TRBV14
j_call: TRBJ2-1
cdr3_aa: ASSQGTNTLNEQF

v_call: TRBV10-3
j_call: TRBJ2-1
cdr3_aa: ATGQGSLKF

v_call: TRBV11-2
j_call: TRBJ2-2
cdr3_aa: ASSYPGQYLGELF

v_call: TRBV6-5
j_call: TRBJ2-3
cdr3_aa: ASSPTAAGRTDTQY

v_call: TRBV24-1
j_call: TRBJ1-6
cdr3_aa: ATNCSPLH

v_call: TRBV14
j_call: TRBJ1-1
cdr3_aa: ASSQDLGGTEAF

v_call: TRBV28
j_call: TRBJ2-7
cdr3_aa: ASSWATGSYEQY

v_call: TRBV3-1
j_call: TRBJ2-1
cdr3_aa: ASSPSGSSYNEQF

v_call: TRBV19
j_call: TRBJ1-5
cdr3_aa: ASSWDRVRNSNQPQH

v_call: TRBV10-1
j_call: TRBJ1-1
cdr3_aa: ASSPGTGNTEAF

v_call: TRBV20-1
j_call: TRBJ2-7
cdr3_aa: SAPGQGGVYEQY

v_call: TRBV6-2/TRBV6-3
j_call: TRBJ2-1
cdr3_aa: ASSYGGGRHHEQF

v_call: TRBV7-7
j_call: TRBJ2-2
cdr3_aa: ASSLAPNTGELF

v_call: TRBV7-3
j_call: TRBJ2-1
cdr3_aa: ASSLFLAGLNEQF

v_call: TRBV7-2
j_call: TRBJ1-1
cdr3_aa: ASSPVRGMNTEAF

v_call: TRBV28
j_call: TRBJ2-2
cdr3_aa: ASSLWQLAGGPGELF

v_call: TRBV28
j_call: TRBJ2-7
cdr3_aa: ASSSSGRAGEQY

v_call: TRBV5-4
j_call: TRBJ2-2
cdr3_aa: ASSLSTLGPGELF

v_call: TRBV7-6
j_call: TRBJ2-7
cdr3_aa: ASSSTLSYEQY

v_call: TRBV20-1
j_call: TRBJ2-5
cdr3_aa: SARDQGAPRKTQY

v_call: TRBV19
j_call: TRBJ2-5
cdr3_aa: ASSQTDRSGETQY

v_call: TRBV11-1
j_call: TRBJ2-1
cdr3_aa: ASSLADNEQF

v_call: TRBV9
j_call: TRBJ2-5
cdr3_aa: ASSLGGASGAFGETQY

v_call: TRBV28
j_call: TRBJ2-1
cdr3_aa: ASSIITGAINEQF